This record covers a single T cell receptor (beta chain). Its specificity is not known. The record originates from a study of shared clonotypes between healthy human individuals. The CDR3 runs to 13 residues. Trimming removed 1 base from V and 4 bases from J, with 11 bases in between. The germline V gene encodes CDR1 GTSNPN and CDR2 SVGIG (reference sequence). The study enrolled healthy HIV-negative adults without recent acute infections or vaccinations as donors. The investigators split CD4+ cells into a CD45RA+ naive subset and a CD45RA-negative memory subset. This was a deep-level run. Sequencing was performed with immunoSEQ multiplex PCR; in TCRdb, only in-frame clones are kept and a portion is missing. The table has more than 1,200,000 clones, approximately 98.5% seen once. Notes on the study in general: Memory subsets generally showed lower estimated richness than naive subsets.

The TCR sequence derives from a man aged 25 to 45 in good health. The genes are TRBV30 and TRBJ2-7, with D uncertain. Material: naive CD4+ T cells sorted from blood. Documented subset: CD45RA+ positively selected. The CDR3 DNA reads TGTGCCTGGAGTGGGGGATTGCGGTACGAGCAGTACTTC. This codes for CAWSGGLRYEQYF.